The 21 T cell receptor beta chains below all came from one sample that was sequenced in a study of blood T cell repertoires in COVID-19. Method: immunoSEQ multiplex PCR; TCRdb's copy keeps in-frame clones and lacks some. This repertoire shows around 97,000 clones, approximately 84% found once; its top ten account for 6.2%. Source material: peripheral blood. The receptors derive from a human donor in a cohort sampled during active COVID-19.

This clone has only one observation. The genes are TRBV19 and TRBJ2-7; D is undetermined. CDR1 is LNHDA, CDR2 SQIVND, per germline (reference sequence). V dropped 2 bases and J dropped 3 bases, with 8 bases sitting between them. The CDR3 totals 13 residues. In DNA, the CDR3 is TGTGCCAGTAGTATATTCTTGCGCTACGAGCAGTACTTC. It translates to CASSIFLRYEQYF.

The rearrangement joins TRBV6-5 to TRBJ2-1, with 9 bases matching TRBD2. J was trimmed by 1 base and V by 5 bases; bases with no gene match: 3. The CDR3 consists of 15 residues. The germline V gene has CDR1 MNHEY and CDR2 SVGAGI. Here the CDR3 DNA reads TGTGCCAGCAGTCCGACTAGCGGTTCCTACAATGAGCAGTTCTTC. The encoded protein is CASSPTSGSYNEQFF.

V is TRBV6-6 and J is TRBJ2-5; TRBD1 matches 7 bases. Germline trimming cut 5 bases from V and 0 bases from J; bases unmatched to any gene: 15. Germline CDR1 reads MNHNY; CDR2 reads SVGAGI (reference sequence). The CDR3 sequence is 18 residues long. In nucleotides, the CDR3 is TGTGCCAGCAGTCAACCGCAATACAGGGGAAACAACCAAGAGACCCAGTACTTC. It encodes CASSQPQYRGNNQETQYF.

In regard to this clone: At one end, the junction sequence differs from germline, possibly due to a read error. The rearrangement joins TRBV7-3 to TRBJ1-3; D gene uncertain. Germline CDR1 reads SGHTA; CDR2 reads FQGTGA. The CDR3 is 15 residues long. This CDR3 reads CASSLTTASGNTIYF. CDR3 DNA: TGTGCCAGCAGCCTAACTACAGCATCTGGAAACACCATATATTTT.

The chain couples TRBV28 to TRBJ1-6, with D perhaps matching TRBD1 (5 bases). This CDR3 has 16 residues. CDR1 and CDR2 (germline): MDHEN, SYDVKM. With 7 bases removed from V and 10 bases from J, the gap between germline ends came to 23 bases. DNA for the CDR3: TGTGCCAGCACCCAACTGGAGGGCCAGGGTGGGTCACCCCTCCACTTT. Its translation: CASTQLEGQGGSPLHF.

This rearrangement joins TRBV6-5 to TRBJ1-5, with 8 bases matching TRBD1. Germline V gives CDR1 MNHEY, CDR2 SVGAGI. The CDR3 extends over 14 amino acids. The ends lost 5 bases at V and 4 bases at J; junction bases unmatched: 4. The CDR3 region has the DNA TGTGCCAGCAGTCCCGGGACAGGAAATCAGCCCCAGCATTTT. It codes for CASSPGTGNQPQHF.

This rearrangement joins TRBV28 to TRBJ1-4, with 7 bases aligning to TRBD1. The CDR3 contains 15 residues. Trimming at V came to 3 bases and at J to 4 bases, leaving 5 bases not matched to a gene. Germline assignment: CDR1 MDHEN and CDR2 SYDVKM. The CDR3 DNA is TGTGCCAGCAGTTTCCTGACAGGGAATAATGAAAAACTGTTTTTT. Protein: CASSFLTGNNEKLFF. Based on the CDR3 plus reference TRBV28 and TRBJ1-4, the full variable domain is DVKVTQSSRYLVKRTGEKVFLECVQDMDHENMFWYRQDPGLGLRLIYFSYDVKMKEKGDIPEGYSVSREKKERFSLILESASTNQTSMYLCASSFLTGNNEKLFFGSGTQLSVL.

The rearrangement uses TRBV27 and TRBJ1-6; D not resolved. Trimming stripped 5 bases from V and 1 base from J, with 15 bases between. The CDR3 length is 17 residues. Looked up from germline, CDR1 is MNHEY and CDR2 is SMNVEV (reference sequence). The CDR3, as DNA: TGTGCCAGCAGTGGCCGCCCGCCGGGGTCCTATAATTCACCCCTCCACTTT. Translating it yields CASSGRPPGSYNSPLHF.

The table lists this clone with a few counts. V is TRBV6-5 and J is TRBJ2-7, with D perhaps matching TRBD1 (5 bases). Trimming took off 9 bases at V and 6 bases at J, with 21 bases between the two ends. This CDR3 spans 14 amino acids. The germline gives CDR1 MNHEY, CDR2 SVGAGI. The CDR3 spells CASSRGLSLSEQYF. The CDR3 nucleotides are TGTGCCAGTAGTAGGGGCCTCAGTCTGTCCGAGCAGTACTTC.

This chain links TRBV2 with TRBJ2-2; D perhaps matches TRBD1 (6 bases). The ends were cut back, 6 bases at V and 1 base at J, with 15 bases in the middle. The germline gives CDR1 SNHLY, CDR2 FYNNEI. The CDR3 is 16 residues long. CDR3 protein: CASSEITGRNTGELFF. CDR3 nucleotide sequence: TGTGCCAGCAGCGAAATCACAGGGCGGAACACCGGGGAGCTGTTTTTT.

The chain joins TRBV7-8 to TRBJ2-2; 11 nucleotides line up with TRBD2. The V gene's germline CDR1 is SGHVS and CDR2 FQNEAQ. CDR3 length: 16 amino acids. V dropped 2 bases and J dropped 3; count of bases not matched to a gene: 2. The CDR3 region has the DNA TGTGCCAGCAGCTTATTTAGCGGGGGGGACACCGGGGAGCTGTTTTTT. It encodes CASSLFSGGDTGELFF.

This chain links TRBV11-3 with TRBJ2-3, with 7 bases matching TRBD1. This CDR3 contains 16 residues. J lost 5 bases, V lost 4 bases, and 12 bases had no gene match. Germline V CDR1 and CDR2: SGHNT, YENEEA. The CDR3 here is CASSSHPRQGEDTQYF. The CDR3 nucleotides are TGTGCCAGCAGCTCCCATCCAAGACAGGGAGAAGATACGCAGTATTTT.

The chain recombines TRBV5-4 with TRBJ1-1, with D possibly TRBD1 on 5 matching bases. Germline V gene lookup returns CDR1 SGHNT and CDR2 YYREEE (reference sequence). The ends were cut back, 2 bases at V and 5 bases at J, with 13 bases in the middle. This CDR3 spans 14 amino acids. CDR3 coding DNA: TGTGCCAGCAGCTTCGGGGGGGGAGGGACTGAAGCTTTCTTT. As protein: CASSFGGGGTEAFF.

This clone was detected only a few times. The chain combines TRBV28 with TRBJ2-5, with 8 bases that match TRBD1. Trimming took 3 bases from V and 4 from J; bases not matched to a gene: 7. The CDR3 contains 15 residues. The germline gives CDR1 MDHEN, CDR2 SYDVKM. The CDR3: CASSFPGGGIETQYF. In DNA form, the CDR3 reads TGTGCCAGCAGTTTTCCAGGGGGCGGGATAGAGACCCAGTACTTC. Complete variable domain (other parts from reference TRBV28 and TRBJ2-5): DVKVTQSSRYLVKRTGEKVFLECVQDMDHENMFWYRQDPGLGLRLIYFSYDVKMKEKGDIPEGYSVSREKKERFSLILESASTNQTSMYLCASSFPGGGIETQYFGPGTRLLVL.

The CDR3 is CASTPMAGVGYEQYF. In nucleotides, the CDR3 is TGTGCCAGCACCCCTATGGCGGGAGTTGGTTACGAGCAGTACTTC. The chain employs TRBV11-2 and TRBJ2-7, with 7 bases aligning to TRBD2. The CDR3 length is 15 residues. Losses at the gene ends were 7 bases for V and 4 bases for J; bases not matched to a gene: 13. CDR1 is SGHAT and CDR2 is FQNNGV in the germline V gene.

The gene calls are TRBV5-1 and TRBJ2-1; unclear D gene. Germline V gene sequence: CDR1 SGHRS, CDR2 YFSETQ. V gave up 1 base and J gave up 9 bases, with 17 bases separating them. The CDR3 is 15 residues long. CDR3 residues: CASSLMAVLHAEQFF. The CDR3, as DNA: TGCGCCAGCAGCTTGATGGCGGTCCTGCACGCTGAGCAGTTCTTC.

The chain links TRBV30 to TRBJ1-6, with D maybe TRBD1 (5 bases). Deletions cut 2 bases from V and 6 bases from J, with 14 bases between. The CDR3 totals 15 residues. Germline assignment: CDR1 GTSNPN and CDR2 SVGIG (reference sequence). The DNA of the CDR3 is TGTGCCTGGAGTCGACCTGGGGCGCGTAATTCACCCCTCCACTTT. Amino acids: CAWSRPGARNSPLHF.

This clone was seen a few times. J is TRBJ2-3 and V is TRBV6-4, with 9 bases fitting TRBD2. The CDR3 has 14 residues. V gave up 4 bases and J gave up 1 base; unmatched junction bases: 0. Germline assignment: CDR1 MRHNA and CDR2 SNTAGT. The DNA of the CDR3 is TGTGCCAGCAGTGTAGCGGGGGGCACAGATACGCAGTATTTT. Its translation: CASSVAGGTDTQYF.

The chain carries TRBV2 and TRBJ1-2; D unresolved. The CDR3 totals 14 residues. Germline-derived CDR1 and CDR2 are SNHLY and FYNNEI. Trimming took off 8 bases at V and 0 bases at J, with 13 bases between the two ends. The CDR3 DNA reads TGTGCCAGCGGTAGGAGTCCTTCTAACTATGGCTACACCTTC. Translation gives CASGRSPSNYGYTF.

For the CDR3, the DNA is TGTGCCAGCCGACAGCAATTCTCTGGGGCCAACGTCCTGACTTTC. Encoded protein: CASRQQFSGANVLTF. The chain carries TRBV2 and TRBJ2-6; TRBD1 is a possible D gene (5 bases). Germline CDR1 and CDR2: SNHLY and FYNNEI. This CDR3 has 15 amino acids. Trimming cost V 8 bases and J 0 bases, with 11 bases left between them.

The V call is TRBV4-2, the J call TRBJ1-2; D is undetermined. Germline CDR1 is LGHNA and CDR2 is YNFKEQ. The ends were cut back, 0 bases at V and 4 bases at J, with 9 bases in the middle. The CDR3 length is 14 residues. The CDR3 reads CASSQDPAGYGYTF. As DNA, the CDR3 is TGTGCCAGCAGCCAAGACCCCGCGGGCTATGGCTACACCTTC.